A selection of T cell receptor beta chains follows, all from one sample in a study of blood T cell repertoires in COVID-19. TCRdb's table, derived via immunoSEQ multiplex PCR, lists solely in-frame clones and lacks some. Of hundreds of thousands of clones in the sample, roughly 90% are singletons; the top ten hold around 1.3%. The sequencing sample was made of peripheral blood. Receptors were obtained from a man aged 40-49 years with acute or convalescent COVID-19. The CDR3 runs from the conserved cysteine through the conserved F or W. A D gene is named only where the DNA matches it firmly.

>TRBJ1-1|NA|TRBV28
CASSPPLNTEAFF
>TRBJ1-6|TRBD1|TRBV6-6
CASSLGQGIRYNSPLHF
>TRBJ2-3|TRBD2|TRBV4-1
CASRGSGSDTQYF
>TRBJ2-7|NA|TRBV5-1
CASSFGLNYEQYF
>TRBJ1-2|TRBD1|TRBV10-3
CAISDLSSTGGLNYGYTF
>TRBJ1-1|TRBD1|TRBV2
CASRDRRTEAFF
>TRBJ2-5|TRBD1|TRBV18
CASSPVSGQGTTQYF
>TRBJ2-7|TRBD1|TRBV15
CATSRSGGSYEQYF
>TRBJ1-1|NA|TRBV12-5
CASGLVSPGFTPHTEAFF
>TRBJ1-1|TRBD1|TRBV5-1
CASSLDRGLTEAFF
>TRBJ2-7|TRBD2|TRBV27
CASSLRWGGTYEQYF
>TRBJ1-2|NA|TRBV7-9
CASSLDQAGRDTF
>TRBJ1-1|TRBD1|TRBV6-5
CASSYSGGVTEAFF
>TRBJ1-4|TRBD1|TRBV28
CASNAQGRGDEKLFF
>TRBJ1-2|TRBD1|TRBV2
CASSSDRALYGYTF
>TRBJ2-1|TRBD2|TRBV19
CASSISGGLYNEQFF
>TRBJ1-6|TRBD1|TRBV28
CASSLPVRGRKGTLHF
>TRBJ2-3|TRBD2|TRBV6-6
CASSYGRGGTDTQYF
>TRBJ1-3|TRBD1|TRBV28
CASSLGNGQGVTGNTIYF